These 7 T cell receptor beta chains were all obtained from the same sample, sequenced in a study of cytomegalovirus exposure and HLA in healthy donors. PCR used 60 Vbeta primers and 13 Jbeta primers. The data were produced by immunoSEQ multiplex PCR, yet TCRdb's version contains in-frame clones alone and is incomplete. This sample yields more than 95,000 clones, of which roughly 70% are seen a single time; about 1.6% belongs to the top ten. Sequenced: PBMCs. These TCRs come from a woman in her late teens or twenties in good health and CMV-seronegative.

This clone was counted only a few times. V and J are TRBV5-1 and TRBJ2-5; 10 nucleotides line up with TRBD1. CDR1 and CDR2 (germline): SGHRS, YFSETQ. The CDR3 runs to 18 residues. Trimming took 2 bases from V and 0 from J; bases not matched to a gene: 10. CDR3: CASSFEGQGLPHQETQYF. The CDR3 bases are TGCGCCAGCAGCTTTGAGGGACAGGGGCTACCGCACCAAGAGACCCAGTACTTC. Full variable domain (outside the CDR3, taken from reference TRBV5-1 and TRBJ2-5): KAGVTQTPRYLIKTRGQQVTLSCSPISGHRSVSWYQQTPGQGLQFLFEYFSETQRNKGNFPGRFSGRQFSNSRSEMNVSTLELGDSALYLCASSFEGQGLPHQETQYFGPGTRLLVL.

V and J are TRBV19 and TRBJ1-1; D is uncertain. Germline CDR1 LNHDA, CDR2 SQIVND (reference sequence). The CDR3 is 13 amino acids. Trimming stripped 3 bases from V and 2 bases from J, with 7 bases between. Here the CDR3 reads CASSILVNTEAFF. Written as DNA, the CDR3 is TGTGCCAGTAGTATTCTTGTAAACACTGAAGCTTTCTTT.

This chain links TRBV19 with TRBJ1-1, with no clear D. V lost 10 bases to trimming and J lost 3 bases, with 15 bases between them. CDR3 length: 13 amino acids. From germline, CDR1 is LNHDA and CDR2 SQIVND (reference sequence). The CDR3 DNA reads TGTGCCACGCAAAGTAGAGGGTACACTGAAGCTTTCTTT. This translates into CATQSRGYTEAFF. Using reference TRBV19 and TRBJ1-1 for the parts outside the CDR3, the full variable domain is DGGITQSPKYLFRKEGQNVTLSCEQNLNHDAMYWYRQDPGQGLRLIYYSQIVNDFQKGDIAEGYSVSREKKESFPLTVTSAQKNPTAFYLCATQSRGYTEAFFGQGTRLTVV.

This clone has more than one count but fewer than ten. This sequence joins TRBV6-1 and TRBJ1-1; D call uncertain. CDR1 is MNHNS and CDR2 is SASEGT in the germline V gene. The V end was cut by 4 bases, the J end by 5 bases, with 8 bases between. The CDR3 consists of 12 residues. The CDR3 loop reads CASSVKKTEAFF. CDR3 bases: TGTGCCAGCAGTGTCAAAAAAACTGAAGCTTTCTTT.

This clone came up a few times. Other DNA sequences within the sample encode an identical CDR3. The rearrangement links TRBV5-1 to TRBJ1-4; 8 bases agree with TRBD1. V shed 0 bases and J 7 bases; nucleotides not matched to a gene: 2. The CDR3 is made up of 14 amino acids. Germline V CDR1 and CDR2: SGHRS, YFSETQ. In DNA, the CDR3 is TGCGCCAGCAGCTTGGGACAGGGGTCTGAAAAACTGTTTTTT. Amino acid sequence: CASSLGQGSEKLFF.

This sequence joins TRBV30 and TRBJ2-7; a weak D match, TRBD1 (6 bases). Germline lookup yields CDR1 GTSNPN and CDR2 SVGIG (reference sequence). V was pared by 2 bases and J by 9 bases, with 14 bases between. The CDR3 is made up of 12 amino acids. CDR3 in amino acids: CAWSKDKGGQYF. The CDR3 nucleotides read TGTGCCTGGAGTAAAGATAAAGGGGGGCAGTACTTC. The variable domain in full, with the rest retrieved from reference TRBV30 and TRBJ2-7, is SQTIHQWPATLVQPVGSPLSLECTVEGTSNPNLYWYRQAAGRGLQLLFYSVGIGQISSEVPQNLSASRPQDRQFILSSKKLLLSDSGFYLCAWSKDKGGQYFGPGTRLTVT.

The chain carries TRBV6-6 and TRBJ2-7; possibly TRBD1 for D (5 bases). This CDR3 region has 14 residues. From germline, CDR1 is MNHNY and CDR2 SVGAGI (reference sequence). The V gene lost 0 bases and the J gene lost 1 base, with 7 bases spanning the gap. CDR3 in amino acids: CASSYSDISYEQYF. The CDR3, as DNA: TGTGCCAGCAGTTACTCGGACATTTCCTACGAGCAGTACTTC.